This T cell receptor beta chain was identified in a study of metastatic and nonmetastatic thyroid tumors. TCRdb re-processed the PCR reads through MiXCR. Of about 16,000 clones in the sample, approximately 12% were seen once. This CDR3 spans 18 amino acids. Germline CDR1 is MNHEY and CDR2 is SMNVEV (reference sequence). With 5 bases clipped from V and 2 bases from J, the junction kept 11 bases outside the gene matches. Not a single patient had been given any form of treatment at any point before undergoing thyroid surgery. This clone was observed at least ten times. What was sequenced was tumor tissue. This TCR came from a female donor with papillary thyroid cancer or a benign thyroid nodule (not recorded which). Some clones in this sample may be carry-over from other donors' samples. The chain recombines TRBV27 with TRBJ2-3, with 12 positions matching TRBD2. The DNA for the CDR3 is TGTGCCAGCAGTCGCCTAGCGGGAGGGGGGGGACCCACAGATACGCAGTATTTT. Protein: CASSRLAGGGGPTDTQYF.